The 9 T cell receptor beta chains below were found in one sample sequenced in a study of neurological immune-mediated disorders. One entry per CDR3 protein, called by TCRdb with MiXCR from the 5' RACE reads. This table has 25,000 to 35,000 distinct CDR3 sequences, roughly 1.6% appearing once. Sequenced: PBMCs. The receptors shown here come from a woman aged 30 to 39 with multiple sclerosis.

Many counts were recorded for this clonotype. The rearrangement joins TRBV5-1 to TRBJ2-1, with D unclear. In germline, CDR1 is SGHRS, CDR2 YFSETQ. The CDR3 has 15 residues. V lost 4 bases and J 0 bases, leaving 11 bases between the germline ends. CDR3 amino acids: CASSQSPSSYNEQFF. In DNA form, the CDR3 reads TGCGCCAGCAGCCAGAGTCCCAGCTCCTACAATGAGCAGTTCTTC.

J is TRBJ2-4 and V is TRBV6-2 or TRBV6-3; a possible D gene is TRBD2 (5 bases). The CDR3 length is 16 residues. V dropped 8 bases and J dropped 0 bases, with 17 bases sitting between them. Germline-derived CDR1 and CDR2 are MNHEY and SVGEGT. The CDR3 region is CASQNGGSLAKNIQYF. CDR3 bases: TGTGCCAGCCAAAATGGAGGAAGTCTAGCCAAAAACATTCAGTACTTC.

This clonotype was seen ten or more times. This chain joins TRBV12-3 or TRBV12-4 and TRBJ1-2; tentatively, D is TRBD1 (5 bases). This CDR3 spans 13 amino acids. Trimming left V 3 bases short and J 6 bases short, with 11 bases between. The CDR3 loop reads CASSFGQGDGYTF. The CDR3 bases are TGTGCCAGCAGTTTCGGGCAGGGCGATGGCTACACCTTC.

This clonotype has more than one count but fewer than ten. The chain links TRBV7-8 to TRBJ2-3; D is possibly TRBD2 (7 bases). V was cut by 3 bases and J by 2 bases, with 12 bases left in between. This CDR3 has 15 amino acids. Germline V gives CDR1 SGHVS, CDR2 FQNEAQ. The CDR3 DNA sequence: TGTGCCAGCAGCTTCTTGCGGGGGCCCACAGATACGCAGTATTTT. Translation: CASSFLRGPTDTQYF.

This clonotype was detected many times. The rearrangement joins TRBV10-2 to TRBJ2-3; D not certain. V was pared by 6 bases and J by 0 bases, with 19 bases between. Germline CDR1 and CDR2: WSHSY and SAAADI. This CDR3 has 17 amino acids. This chain's CDR3 is CASRERFTYFSTDTQYF. The CDR3 bases are TGCGCCAGCAGGGAGAGATTTACCTACTTTAGCACAGATACGCAGTATTTT.

The sample holds many counts of this clonotype. The V call is TRBV7-8, the J call TRBJ1-1; the D gene is possibly TRBD1 (5 bases). The CDR3 is 14 residues long. Trimming pared 2 bases from V and 5 bases from J, leaving 12 bases between. Germline CDR1 and CDR2: SGHVS and FQNEAQ. For the CDR3, the DNA is TGTGCCAGCAGCTTAATCCAGGGCGGGACTGAAGCTTTCTTT. Translation: CASSLIQGGTEAFF.

This clonotype was seen ten or more times. The chain uses TRBV18 and TRBJ1-2, with TRBD1 identical over 7 bases. Germline trimming cut 4 bases from V and 6 bases from J; bases unmatched to any gene: 2. Germline lookup yields CDR1 KGHSH and CDR2 LQKENI. There are 12 residues in the CDR3. For the CDR3, the DNA is TGTGCCAGCTCACTCGGGACAGATGGCTACACCTTC. Encoded protein: CASSLGTDGYTF.

Ten or more counts support this clonotype. This chain joins TRBV20-1 and TRBJ2-7; D is unresolved. Trimming removed 6 bases at V and 0 bases at J, with 9 bases between. This CDR3 region has 12 residues. Germline-derived CDR1 and CDR2 are DFQATT and SNEGSKA (reference sequence). CDR3 loop: CSAEGPSYEQYF. As DNA, the CDR3 is TGCAGTGCGGAAGGGCCCTCCTACGAGCAGTACTTC.

Sample share makes this clonotype medium-sized. V usage is TRBV20-1 and J usage is TRBJ1-3, with a possible D match to TRBD1 (5 bases). The CDR3 is 13 residues long. CDR1 and CDR2 (germline): DFQATT, SNEGSKA (reference sequence). V gave up 6 bases and J gave up 0 bases, with 9 bases separating them. Here the CDR3 DNA reads TGCAGTGCCACAGGAAACTCTGGAAACACCATATATTTT. Translation: CSATGNSGNTIYF.